Shown below are 26 T cell receptor beta chains from a single sample sequenced in a study of cytomegalovirus exposure and HLA in healthy donors. Primers for the PCR totalled 60 Vbeta and 13 Jbeta. Clones were sequenced by immunoSEQ multiplex PCR, and TCRdb holds only the in-frame ones, with some missing. Seen here are some 180,000 clones, around 80% observed once, and the top ten hold around 4.3%. The sequenced sample consisted of PBMCs. The receptor source for this set is a woman aged 25 to 39 in good health and CMV-seropositive.

This clone was seen a few times. V is TRBV7-6 and J is TRBJ2-1, with D uncertain. The CDR3 totals 12 residues. The germline CDR1 and CDR2 sequences are SGHVS and FNYEAQ. Trimming left V 1 base short and J 8 bases short, with 6 bases between. CDR3 DNA sequence: TGTGCCAGCAGCTTAGACCGGTATGAGCAGTTCTTC. Translation gives CASSLDRYEQFF.

The CDR3 loop reads CASSSNGNEQFF. The CDR3 DNA sequence: TGTGCCAGTAGTTCCAACGGCAATGAGCAGTTCTTC. V usage is TRBV19 and J usage is TRBJ2-1; the D is unclear. The V gene's germline CDR1 is LNHDA and CDR2 SQIVND (reference sequence). V was pared by 5 bases and J by 6 bases, with 8 bases between. The CDR3 covers 12 residues. The full variable domain, in which reference TRBV19 and TRBJ2-1 provide the parts outside the CDR3, is DGGITQSPKYLFRKEGQNVTLSCEQNLNHDAMYWYRQDPGQGLRLIYYSQIVNDFQKGDIAEGYSVSREKKESFPLTVTSAQKNPTAFYLCASSSNGNEQFFGPGTRLTVL.

Written as DNA, the CDR3 is TGCGCCAGCAGCCAAGGCCGAGGACAGTCCTACGAGCAGTACTTC. This encodes CASSQGRGQSYEQYF. The gene calls are TRBV4-3 and TRBJ2-7; a weak D match, TRBD1 (6 bases). The CDR3 contains 15 residues. Trimming left V 1 base short and J 1 base short, with 11 bases between. Germline values: CDR1 LGHNA, CDR2 YSLEER.

The chain couples TRBV2 to TRBJ2-5; TRBD2 is a possible D gene (5 bases). CDR3 length: 13 amino acids. V was trimmed by 6 bases and J by 4 bases, leaving 12 bases between them. CDR1 is SNHLY, CDR2 FYNNEI, per germline. For the CDR3, the DNA is TGTGCCAGCAGGGGCGGGTCCCGAGAGACCCAGTACTTC. It yields the protein CASRGGSRETQYF.

The chain couples TRBV29-1 to TRBJ2-2; 7 bases are a match to TRBD2. Per the germline V gene, CDR1 is SQVTM and CDR2 is ANQGSEA. This CDR3 comprises 15 residues. V was clipped by 3 bases and J by 5 bases; unmatched bases: 9. The DNA of the CDR3 is TGCAGCGTTGACCTAGCGGAAGGAGAAACCGGGGAGCTGTTTTTT. Its translation: CSVDLAEGETGELFF.

V and J are TRBV7-9 and TRBJ2-2; 7 nucleotides match TRBD1. The CDR3 contains 16 residues. V shed 5 bases, J shed 0 bases, and the junction held 6 bases outside the gene matches. Germline CDR1 is SEHNR and CDR2 is FQNEAQ (reference sequence). CDR3 sequence (DNA): TGTGCCAGCAGCCCGACCGGGACAGCGAACACCGGGGAGCTGTTTTTT. Its protein is CASSPTGTANTGELFF.

This chain joins TRBV7-2 and TRBJ2-7; 7 bases are shared with TRBD2. CDR3 length: 15 amino acids. CDR1 and CDR2 (germline): SGHTA, FQGNSA. Losses at the gene ends were 3 bases for V and 0 bases for J; bases not matched to a gene: 5. The CDR3 bases are TGTGCCAGCAGCTTCTCAGCGGGGCCCTCCTACGAGCAGTACTTC. This gives the protein CASSFSAGPSYEQYF.

The chain uses TRBV4-2 and TRBJ2-3, with TRBD2 matching 12 bases. V lost 0 bases to trimming and J lost 0 bases; unmatched junction nucleotides: 7. Germline V gene data show CDR1 as LGHNA and CDR2 as YNFKEQ. The CDR3 has 19 residues. CDR3 in DNA: TGTGCCAGCAGCCAAGATCTGACTAGCGGGGGCACTAGCACAGATACGCAGTATTTT. As protein: CASSQDLTSGGTSTDTQYF.

This clone appeared a single time. The chain carries TRBV4-1 and TRBJ1-1; the D gene is possibly TRBD1 (6 bases). V dropped 0 bases and J dropped 6 bases, with 20 bases sitting between them. The germline V gene encodes CDR1 MGHRA and CDR2 YSYEKL. This CDR3 is 17 amino acids long. The CDR3 nucleotides are TGCGCCAGCAGCCAAGAGTGGGGGGAGGGGGGCGGCGCTGAAGCTTTCTTT. It yields the protein CASSQEWGEGGGAEAFF.

The rearrangement uses TRBV19 and TRBJ2-2, with TRBD2 matching 11 bases. The germline CDR1 and CDR2 sequences are LNHDA and SQIVND (reference sequence). V lost 5 bases, J lost 4 bases, and 9 bases stayed unmatched. There are 17 residues in the CDR3. The CDR3 protein is CASSQALAGELTGELFF. The CDR3 DNA reads as TGTGCCAGTAGTCAGGCACTAGCGGGAGAGCTCACCGGGGAGCTGTTTTTT.

This chain uses TRBV4-1 with TRBJ2-7; the D gene is possibly TRBD1 (6 bases). The CDR3 spans 15 residues. The ends were cut back, 0 bases at V and 3 bases at J, with 12 bases in the middle. Germline loops: CDR1 MGHRA, CDR2 YSYEKL. The CDR3 loop reads CASSQDRGQFYEQYF. CDR3 in DNA: TGCGCCAGCAGCCAAGATAGAGGACAGTTCTACGAGCAGTACTTC.

V gene TRBV7-2 combines with J gene TRBJ1-6; 10 bases are shared with TRBD1. Germline V gives CDR1 SGHTA, CDR2 FQGNSA. The ends lost 2 bases at V and 8 bases at J; junction bases unmatched: 3. CDR3 size: 15 residues. The CDR3 DNA sequence: TGTGCCAGCAGCTTATTGACAGGGGGCGATTCACCCCTCCACTTT. It yields the protein CASSLLTGGDSPLHF.

The genes are TRBV7-2 and TRBJ1-5; possibly TRBD1 for D (5 bases). CDR3 size: 16 residues. The ends were cut back, 0 bases at V and 3 bases at J, with 12 bases in the middle. The V gene's germline CDR1 is SGHTA and CDR2 FQGNSA. CDR3 DNA: TGTGCCAGCAGCTTAGCGGGAGGGGCAAACAATCAGCCCCAGCATTTT. The encoded protein is CASSLAGGANNQPQHF.

This clone was recorded once. V gene TRBV12-5 combines with J gene TRBJ1-6; a possible D gene is TRBD1 (5 bases). Trimming took off 4 bases at V and 3 bases at J, with 10 bases between the two ends. The V gene's germline CDR1 is LGHNT and CDR2 FRNRAP. CDR3 length: 15 residues. The CDR3 sequence is CASGSTAVYNSPLHF. The CDR3 nucleotides read TGTGCTAGTGGTTCGACAGCTGTCTATAATTCACCCCTCCACTTT.

Written as DNA, the CDR3 is TGTGCCAGCAGCTGGGGGGGCCAACGGGGGCCCCAGCATTTT. It codes for CASSWGGQRGPQHF. The chain carries TRBV7-2 and TRBJ1-5; weak D call: TRBD1 (6 bases). V lost 4 bases to trimming and J lost 9 bases, with 16 bases between them. The germline CDR1 and CDR2 sequences are SGHTA and FQGNSA. There are 14 residues in the CDR3.

This sequence joins TRBV7-8 and TRBJ1-5; TRBD1 agrees at 7 bases. The CDR3 has 13 amino acids. Germline lookup yields CDR1 SGHVS and CDR2 FQNEAQ. V was clipped by 7 bases and J by 10 bases; unmatched bases: 10. CDR3 residues: CASTARQGGPQHF. The CDR3 DNA reads as TGTGCCAGCACGGCAAGACAGGGTGGTCCCCAGCATTTT.

This clone appeared a few times. The V and J genes are TRBV4-3 and TRBJ1-2, with 8 bases that match TRBD1. V dropped 2 bases and J dropped 7; count of bases not matched to a gene: 6. CDR3 length: 14 amino acids. Germline V gives CDR1 LGHNA, CDR2 YSLEER. The CDR3 loop is CASSQKSGGGGYTF. The CDR3 nucleotides are TGCGCCAGCAGCCAAAAGTCAGGGGGCGGTGGCTACACCTTC.

A few counts support this clone. The rearrangement links TRBV6-5 to TRBJ1-6; a possible D gene is TRBD1 (6 bases). V was trimmed by 0 bases and J by 7 bases, leaving 10 bases between them. Germline CDR1 is MNHEY and CDR2 is SVGAGI. The CDR3 is 15 residues long. The CDR3 DNA sequence: TGTGCCAGCAGTTACTCGCCGGGACAAAATTCACCCCTCCACTTT. Translating it yields CASSYSPGQNSPLHF.

V and J are TRBV19 and TRBJ2-2; 14 bases agree with TRBD2. CDR1 is LNHDA, CDR2 SQIVND, per germline (reference sequence). The CDR3 is 16 residues long. V shed 6 bases, J shed 1 base, and the junction held 1 base outside the gene matches. The CDR3 coding sequence is TGTGCCAGTAGGGGACTAGCGGGGGAGAACACCGGGGAGCTGTTTTTT. Its translation is CASRGLAGENTGELFF.

CDR3: CASSPRRLTSSYEQYF. The CDR3 DNA reads as TGTGCCAGCAGCCCCCGGAGGCTGACGAGCTCCTACGAGCAGTACTTC. The chain employs TRBV7-9 and TRBJ2-7; D possibly corresponds to TRBD2 (5 bases). In germline, CDR1 is SEHNR, CDR2 FQNEAQ (reference sequence). The CDR3 extends over 16 amino acids. Trimming took 5 bases from V and 0 from J, leaving 17 bases between them. The full variable domain, its missing parts supplied by reference TRBV7-9 and TRBJ2-7, is DTGVSQNPRHKITKRGQNVTFRCDPISEHNRLYWYRQTLGQGPEFLTYFQNEAQLEKSRLLSDRFSAERPKGSFSTLEIQRTEQGDSAMYLCASSPRRLTSSYEQYFGPGTRLTVT.

The gene calls are TRBV29-1 and TRBJ2-7, with 8 positions matching TRBD1. Germline CDR1 SQVTM, CDR2 ANQGSEA. The V segment lost 7 bases and the J segment 5 bases; nucleotides outside the gene matches: 10. The CDR3 runs 13 residues. CDR3 in DNA: TGCAGCGCCGATGGACAGGGCGAACACGAGCAGTACTTC. This sequence encodes CSADGQGEHEQYF.

This clone was detected only once. The chain joins TRBV7-2 to TRBJ1-4, with 8 bases aligning to TRBD1. V lost 1 base to trimming and J lost 6 bases; unmatched junction nucleotides: 10. Looked up from germline, CDR1 is SGHTA and CDR2 is FQGNSA. The CDR3 covers 17 residues. The CDR3: CASSLGSSTGGYEKLFF. The DNA of the CDR3 is TGTGCCAGCAGCTTAGGGTCCTCCACAGGGGGGTATGAAAAACTGTTTTTT. Supplemented by reference TRBV7-2 and TRBJ1-4, the full variable domain reads GAGVSQSPSNKVTEKGKDVELRCDPISGHTALYWYRQSLGQGLEFLIYFQGNSAPDKSGLPSDRFSAERTGGSVSTLTIQRTQQEDSAVYLCASSLGSSTGGYEKLFFGSGTQLSVL.

The chain couples TRBV25-1 to TRBJ2-1; D might be TRBD2 (5 bases). The CDR3 consists of 14 residues. Deletions cut 2 bases from V and 1 base from J, with 6 bases between. Germline V gene data show CDR1 as MGHDK and CDR2 as SYGVNS. DNA for the CDR3: TGTGCCAGCAGTGAAACGGGGTCCTACAATGAGCAGTTCTTC. Encoded protein: CASSETGSYNEQFF.

The J gene is TRBJ2-1, the V gene TRBV6-1; 11 bases map to TRBD1. J lost 4 bases, V lost 3 bases, and 8 bases had no gene match. Germline loops: CDR1 MNHNS, CDR2 SASEGT. This CDR3 comprises 17 residues. The CDR3 coding sequence is TGTGCCAGCAGTGAGCCAGGACAGGGGGCCTGGTACAATGAGCAGTTCTTC. Translation: CASSEPGQGAWYNEQFF.

This clone was seen just once. The chain is built from TRBV11-3 and TRBJ1-3; TRBD1 aligns across 7 bases. Trimming took 5 bases from V and 1 from J; bases not matched to a gene: 2. The CDR3 has 14 residues. Germline assignment: CDR1 SGHNT and CDR2 YENEEA. CDR3 coding DNA: TGTGCCAGCAGCGGACAGGATTCTGGAAACACCATATATTTT. As protein: CASSGQDSGNTIYF.

This chain links TRBV29-1 with TRBJ2-7, with TRBD2 matching over 8 bases. Germline V gene lookup returns CDR1 SQVTM and CDR2 ANQGSEA. With 6 bases clipped from V and 1 base from J, the junction kept 5 bases outside the gene matches. The CDR3 loop spans 13 amino acids. CDR3 amino acids: CSVLTGGSYEQYF. DNA for the CDR3: TGCAGCGTCCTCACGGGGGGGTCCTACGAGCAGTACTTC.